These 10 T cell receptor beta chains were all obtained from the same sample, sequenced in a study of cytotoxic CD8 clonotypes in ibrutinib-treated CLL. This table comes from immunoSEQ multiplex PCR, and its TCRdb copy is limited to in-frame clones, with some not included. The sample lists approximately 130,000 clones, under 90% occurring once. The sequences come from PBMCs, collected after 24 months of ibrutinib treatment. The receptors were gathered from a human donor with chronic lymphocytic leukemia.

The table lists this clone with a few counts. This rearrangement joins TRBV19 to TRBJ1-5; D might be TRBD1 (5 bases). With 7 bases removed from V and 5 bases from J, the gap between germline ends came to 12 bases. Germline V gene data show CDR1 as LNHDA and CDR2 as SQIVND (reference sequence). This CDR3 comprises 13 residues. CDR3 in amino acids: CASTDRQYQPQHF. CDR3 nucleotide sequence: TGTGCCAGTACCGACAGACAATATCAGCCCCAGCATTTT.

For the CDR3, the DNA is TGTGCCAGCAGCACGACAGTCCCAACCGGGGAGCTGTTTTTT. Residues: CASSTTVPTGELFF. V is TRBV7-9 and J is TRBJ2-2; tentative D call: TRBD1 (5 bases). The germline V and J ends were trimmed by 5 bases and 5 bases, with 12 bases remaining between them. Germline values: CDR1 SEHNR, CDR2 FQNEAQ (reference sequence). CDR3 size: 14 residues.

This chain joins TRBV7-9 and TRBJ1-2; 8 positions match TRBD1. The CDR3 extends over 13 amino acids. Germline V gives CDR1 SEHNR, CDR2 FQNEAQ (reference sequence). Trimming took 8 bases from V and 7 from J; bases not matched to a gene: 9. DNA of the CDR3: TGTGCCAGCCTTGGGACAGGTAGTGGTGGCTACACCTTC. This gives the protein CASLGTGSGGYTF.

With respect to this clone: The junction differs from germline at one of its ends, possibly a read error. The rearrangement joins TRBV7-2 to TRBJ1-2; D uncertain. The length of the CDR3 is 18 residues. Germline loops: CDR1 SGHTA, CDR2 FQGNSA. The CDR3 is CASSRYRANAVNNHGYTF. CDR3 bases: TGTGCCAGCAGCCGTTACCGGGCCAACGCCGTAAATAACCATGGCTACACCTTC.

Notes on this clone: The junction does not match germline at one end; this may be a read error. V and J are TRBV11-2 and TRBJ2-7; D perhaps matches TRBD1 (6 bases). Germline V gene data show CDR1 as SGHAT and CDR2 as FQNNGV. The CDR3 covers 13 residues. CDR3 region: CASSLEIQGVRGF. The DNA for the CDR3 is TGTGCCAGCAGCTTAGAAATACAGGGAGTAAGGGGCTTC.

The chain uses TRBV2 and TRBJ1-2; D is perhaps TRBD1 (5 bases). The CDR3 is 13 amino acids. The germline V gene encodes CDR1 SNHLY and CDR2 FYNNEI. Trimming cost V 8 bases and J 6 bases, with 16 bases left between them. CDR3 protein: CASGKELGDGYTF. The CDR3 coding sequence is TGTGCCAGCGGGAAGGAGTTGGGGGATGGCTACACCTTC. The full variable domain, in which reference TRBV2 and TRBJ1-2 provide the parts outside the CDR3, is EPEVTQTPSHQVTQMGQEVILRCVPISNHLYFYWYRQILGQKVEFLVSFYNNEISEKSEIFDDQFSVERPDGSNFTLKIRSTKLEDSAMYFCASGKELGDGYTFGSGTRLTVV.

The chain joins TRBV5-4 to TRBJ1-2, with D maybe TRBD1 (5 bases). Germline CDR1 and CDR2: SGHNT and YYREEE (reference sequence). Trimming shortened V by 1 base and J by 8 bases, and 18 bases separated the two germline ends. The CDR3 runs to 15 residues. The CDR3 spells CASSLRPGQGGGYTF. The CDR3 DNA sequence: TGTGCCAGCAGCTTGCGCCCCGGGCAGGGAGGCGGCTACACCTTC.

V and J are TRBV5-4 and TRBJ2-7; 10 positions agree with TRBD2. After removal of 1 base from V and 2 bases from J, the junction contained 6 bases not matched to a gene. CDR1 is SGHNT, CDR2 YYREEE, per germline (reference sequence). The length of the CDR3 is 16 residues. The CDR3 region is CASSLWFSGGTYEQYF. The DNA of the CDR3 is TGTGCCAGCAGCTTGTGGTTTAGCGGGGGGACCTACGAGCAGTACTTC.

This chain joins TRBV7-2 and TRBJ1-5; D gene unclear. This CDR3 spans 12 amino acids. Germline V gene sequence: CDR1 SGHTA, CDR2 FQGNSA. Trimming left V 7 bases short and J 6 bases short, with 10 bases between. This CDR3 reads CASTSQGQPQHF. The DNA for the CDR3 is TGTGCCAGCACCTCCCAAGGTCAGCCCCAGCATTTT. Full variable domain (rest looked up from reference TRBV7-2 and TRBJ1-5): GAGVSQSPSNKVTEKGKDVELRCDPISGHTALYWYRQSLGQGLEFLIYFQGNSAPDKSGLPSDRFSAERTGGSVSTLTIQRTQQEDSAVYLCASTSQGQPQHFGDGTRLSIL.

This chain uses TRBV18 with TRBJ2-5; 10 nucleotides line up with TRBD1. This CDR3 has 15 residues. Germline V gene data show CDR1 as KGHSH and CDR2 as LQKENI. The junction had 7 bases not matched to a gene; V was cut back by 5 bases and J by 4 bases. As DNA, the CDR3 is TGTGCCAGCTCAAGACCGGGACAGGGGCGAGAGACCCAGTACTTC. Its translation is CASSRPGQGRETQYF.